Sequencing of this T cell receptor (beta chain) was carried out in a study of regulatory T cells in long-lasting Graves disease. Time point here: newly diagnosed GD, antithyroid drugs for less than 3 months. PBMC-extracted RNA yielded the TCR library. Blood from the periphery, nine milliliters in all, was drawn into EDTA tubes. Arm-PCR of CDR3 regions and iRepertoire HTBI primers were the basis on which TCR beta libraries were built. Via MiXCR, TCRdb re-called the multiplex PCR reads, giving one row per CDR3 protein. This sample has 400,000 to 500,000 distinct CDR3 sequences; approximately 16% occur once, and the top ten carry about 10%. The CDR3 has 11 amino acids. Trimming cost V 6 bases and J 6 bases, with 8 bases left between them. CDR1 is KGHDR, CDR2 SFDVKD, per germline. These data also formed part of another study, on T cells in Graves' hyperthyroidism and ophthalmopathy. That paper adds: The hyperthyroidism patients had all been newly diagnosed, and their disease duration was under 2 months. Their ages ranged from 18 to 65 years. With the HTBI primer set, the TCR CDR3 went through a first round of RT-PCR.

This TCR was sampled from a woman aged 25 to 39 with Graves disease. The chain uses TRBV24-1 and TRBJ2-7; D not resolved. The sample was peripheral blood mononuclear cells (PBMCs), taken at new diagnosis, from a patient treated with antithyroid drugs. DNA of the CDR3: TGTGCCACCAGTTCTGTCGGCGAGCAGTACTTC. Translation: CATSSVGEQYF.